This TCR beta chain was found in a study of read filtering for tumor transcriptome and immune sequencing. Study-wide results and limits: In IR-seq, single-read clonotypes were about 80% of clonotypes but around 3.5% of reads. Even smaller IR-seq throughput identified most shared clonotypes.

Molecular barcoded adaptors covering alpha/delta and beta/gamma chains were used on roughly 370 ng RNA. Via MiXCR, TCRdb re-called the reads, giving one row per CDR3 protein. The table shows tens of thousands of distinct CDR3 sequences, with roughly 13% occurring only once. This clonotype was recorded at least ten times. Its antigen is currently unknown. Germline-derived CDR1 and CDR2 are SQVTM and ANQGSEA. With 4 bases removed from V and 1 base from J, the gap between germline ends came to 14 bases. The CDR3 consists of 15 residues. At the time of active disease, bone marrow was collected from every patient.

The sample was a population of CD138-negative cells sorted from bone marrow. This TCR was sampled from a donor aged 40 or over with multiple myeloma. The J gene is TRBJ1-5, the V gene TRBV29-1; D possibly corresponds to TRBD1 (5 bases). DNA for the CDR3: TGCAGCGTTGGGGCGAGAAGGGACAGCAATCAGCCCCAGCATTTT. Protein sequence: CSVGARRDSNQPQHF. Supplemented by reference TRBV29-1 and TRBJ1-5, the full variable domain reads SAVISQKPSRDICQRGTSLTIQCQVDSQVTMMFWYRQQPGQSLTLIATANQGSEATYESGFVIDKFPISRPNLTFSTLTVSNMSPEDSSIYLCSVGARRDSNQPQHFGDGTRLSIL.